The T cell receptor (beta chain) described here comes from a study of shared clonotypes between healthy human individuals. Study outcomes and limitations: Rarefaction revealed incomplete sorted-subset sequencing despite large depth. Investigators collected only blood, and repertoires in tissues likely differ.

CDR1 and CDR2 (germline): MNHEY, SVGAGI. This CDR3 comprises 15 residues. V lost 2 bases to trimming and J lost 0 bases, with 9 bases between them. About this clone itself: What it recognizes is unknown.

Each replicate PCR on the sorted subsets used 200 to 250 ng DNA (around 30,000 T cell genomes). TCRdb's table, derived via immunoSEQ multiplex PCR, lists solely in-frame clones and lacks some. The table has 1.4 million or so clones, approximately 98.5% seen once. Only Caucasian adults living in Nashville, Tennessee served as donors. The V gene is TRBV6-5, the J gene TRBJ2-3; TRBD1 is a possible D gene (6 bases). This TCR was recovered from a young man in good health. Sequenced material: naive CD4+ T cells sorted from blood. Regarding subset: CD45RA+ positively selected. The chain's CDR3 is CASSYRQVSTDTQYF. The CDR3 nucleotides read TGTGCCAGCAGTTACCGACAGGTCAGCACAGATACGCAGTATTTT.